Below, 20 T cell receptor beta chains from the same sample are listed, as sequenced in a study of OX40 agonist ivuxolimab in advanced cancers. Clones were read by immunoSEQ multiplex PCR, and TCRdb kept only the in-frame ones, dropping some. Of about 67,000 clones in the sample, more than 75% are singletons; the top ten hold around 2%. The material sequenced was CD4+ or CD8+ T cells sorted from blood, taken in a trial of the OX40 agonist ivuxolimab. These receptor sequences come from an adult with an advanced solid tumor such as melanoma, head and neck, liver or kidney cancer.

This clone was seen only a few times. The V gene is TRBV11-2, the J gene TRBJ1-2, with D uncertain. The CDR3 extends over 12 amino acids. Germline CDR1 is SGHAT and CDR2 is FQNNGV. V shed 6 bases and J shed 8 bases, with 13 bases lying between them. The CDR3: CASRELQSGYTF. The CDR3 coding sequence is TGTGCCAGCAGGGAGCTTCAGTCGGGCTACACCTTC.

This clone was picked up a small number of times. The rearrangement links TRBV28 to TRBJ1-1; 11 bases agree with TRBD1. Unmatched junction bases numbered 9, after V lost 3 bases and J lost 3 bases. The germline V gene encodes CDR1 MDHEN and CDR2 SYDVKM. This CDR3 region has 17 residues. This CDR3 is CASSFWTGGGFDTEAFF. The CDR3, as DNA: TGTGCCAGCAGTTTCTGGACAGGGGGCGGTTTTGACACTGAAGCTTTCTTT. The variable domain in full, completed from reference TRBV28 and TRBJ1-1, reads DVKVTQSSRYLVKRTGEKVFLECVQDMDHENMFWYRQDPGLGLRLIYFSYDVKMKEKGDIPEGYSVSREKKERFSLILESASTNQTSMYLCASSFWTGGGFDTEAFFGQGTRLTVV.

The chain recombines TRBV6-1 with TRBJ2-7; D gene uncertain. There are 17 residues in the CDR3. The V and J ends lost 4 bases and 3 bases respectively, with 22 bases between them. Germline lookup yields CDR1 MNHNS and CDR2 SASEGT. The CDR3, as DNA: TGTGCCAGCAGTGGAGACACGAGCTCGTCTAATTTCTACGAGCAGTACTTC. Residues: CASSGDTSSSNFYEQYF.

The V gene is TRBV2, the J gene TRBJ2-5; D call uncertain. The V end lost 8 bases, the J end lost 1 base, and 14 bases lay between the germline ends. The germline CDR1 and CDR2 sequences are SNHLY and FYNNEI. The CDR3 consists of 14 residues. CDR3 coding DNA: TGTGCCAGCGTGTTTTATGGGATCCAAGAGACCCAGTACTTC. It codes for CASVFYGIQETQYF.

The chain joins TRBV7-9 to TRBJ1-2, with D possibly TRBD1 on 5 matching bases. The V end lost 4 bases, the J end lost 3 bases, and 12 bases lay between the germline ends. In germline, CDR1 is SEHNR, CDR2 FQNEAQ (reference sequence). This CDR3 contains 14 residues. The DNA for the CDR3 is TGTGCCAGCAGCTCCACGGGGGGAGACTATGGCTACACCTTC. Its protein is CASSSTGGDYGYTF.

This clone occurred a few times. The V call is TRBV7-2, the J call TRBJ2-5; D is uncertain. From germline, CDR1 is SGHTA and CDR2 FQGNSA. V was shortened by 2 bases and J by 3 bases, with 16 bases between the two germline ends. The CDR3 runs to 16 residues. This chain's CDR3 is CASSLRADGPKETQYF. CDR3 DNA: TGTGCCAGCAGCTTACGGGCAGATGGCCCAAAAGAGACCCAGTACTTC. Together with reference TRBV7-2 and TRBJ2-5, the CDR3 gives the full variable domain: GAGVSQSPSNKVTEKGKDVELRCDPISGHTALYWYRQSLGQGLEFLIYFQGNSAPDKSGLPSDRFSAERTGGSVSTLTIQRTQQEDSAVYLCASSLRADGPKETQYFGPGTRLLVL.

The chain recombines TRBV19 with TRBJ2-5; D is ambiguous. Germline CDR1 reads LNHDA; CDR2 reads SQIVND (reference sequence). The CDR3 extends over 14 amino acids. With 1 base removed from V and 4 bases from J, the gap between germline ends came to 10 bases. The chain's CDR3 is CASSIGNSPETQYF. CDR3 nucleotide sequence: TGTGCCAGTAGTATAGGCAATAGTCCAGAGACCCAGTACTTC.

The rearrangement joins TRBV7-9 to TRBJ2-2, with a possible D match to TRBD2 (7 bases). V lost 5 bases, J lost 4 bases, and 17 bases lay in between. This CDR3 is built from 16 residues. Germline CDR1 is SEHNR and CDR2 is FQNEAQ (reference sequence). The CDR3 nucleotides are TGTGCCAGCAGCCGAATCGGGGGGCGCGGCACCGGGGAGCTGTTTTTT. It codes for CASSRIGGRGTGELFF. The full variable domain, in which reference TRBV7-9 and TRBJ2-2 provide the parts outside the CDR3, is DTGVSQNPRHKITKRGQNVTFRCDPISEHNRLYWYRQTLGQGPEFLTYFQNEAQLEKSRLLSDRFSAERPKGSFSTLEIQRTEQGDSAMYLCASSRIGGRGTGELFFGEGSRLTVL.

The chain uses TRBV6-5 and TRBJ2-7; TRBD1 matches 9 bases. Trimming removed 2 bases from V and 4 bases from J; junction bases left unmatched: 6. This CDR3 comprises 15 residues. The germline gives CDR1 MNHEY, CDR2 SVGAGI. CDR3 DNA: TGTGCCAGCAGTTACCTACAGGGGGCAGGGTACGAGCAGTACTTC. Amino acids: CASSYLQGAGYEQYF.

This clone was detected once. The genes are TRBV27 and TRBJ2-3; 10 bases map to TRBD2. Germline trimming cut 4 bases from V and 2 bases from J; bases unmatched to any gene: 6. Germline V lookup: CDR1 MNHEY, CDR2 SMNVEV (reference sequence). The CDR3 is made up of 16 amino acids. CDR3 in DNA: TGTGCCAGCAGTTCCACTAGCGGGGCTACCACAGATACGCAGTATTTT. Translation gives CASSSTSGATTDTQYF.

The chain carries TRBV6-1 and TRBJ2-7; no definite D call. Trimming cost V 8 bases and J 6 bases, with 8 bases left between them. CDR3 length: 10 amino acids. Germline V CDR1 and CDR2: MNHNS, SASEGT. The CDR3 sequence is CASVLVEQYF. The CDR3, as DNA: TGTGCCAGCGTTTTAGTCGAGCAGTACTTC.

The chain combines TRBV7-2 with TRBJ2-7; weak D call: TRBD1 (5 bases). Germline CDR1 SGHTA, CDR2 FQGNSA. The CDR3 sequence is 16 residues long. The V end was cut by 5 bases, the J end by 4 bases, with 21 bases between. The CDR3 DNA follows: TGTGCCAGCAGCCCACCCCGCAGGACATTGGCTTACGAGCAGTACTTC. Translation gives CASSPPRRTLAYEQYF.

This chain uses TRBV5-5 with TRBJ2-7; 8 nucleotides match TRBD2. The length of the CDR3 is 17 residues. CDR1 SGHKS and CDR2 YYEKEE come from the germline V gene (reference sequence). The trim removed 4 bases at V and 0 bases at J, leaving 12 bases unmatched. The CDR3 is CASSPTLRAGGSYEQYF. DNA of the CDR3: TGTGCCAGCAGCCCGACTCTAAGGGCGGGAGGCTCCTACGAGCAGTACTTC.

In DNA form, the CDR3 reads TGTGCCTGGAGTGTACTCACAGCCTACGAGCAGTACTTC. Protein: CAWSVLTAYEQYF. The rearrangement links TRBV30 to TRBJ2-7; D unclear. The CDR3 extends over 13 amino acids. The V gene lost 0 bases and the J gene lost 2 bases, with 8 bases spanning the gap. CDR1 and CDR2 from the germline V gene are GTSNPN and SVGIG (reference sequence).

The rearrangement links TRBV7-3 to TRBJ1-3; D perhaps matches TRBD1 (5 bases). This CDR3 is 13 amino acids long. In germline, CDR1 is SGHTA, CDR2 FQGTGA. Trimming took off 6 bases at V and 3 bases at J, with 9 bases between the two ends. The CDR3 here is CASRQDFGNTIYF. In DNA form, the CDR3 reads TGTGCCAGCAGACAGGACTTTGGAAACACCATATATTTT.

The chain has TRBV2 and TRBJ2-7; D gene uncertain. Germline CDR1 is SNHLY and CDR2 is FYNNEI. The CDR3 loop spans 13 amino acids. V lost 7 bases and J 2 bases, leaving 12 bases between the germline ends. CDR3 DNA sequence: TGTGCCAGCAAGGCCGACGGTACCTACGAGCAGTACTTC. It encodes CASKADGTYEQYF.

This clone occurred once. V and J are TRBV11-3 and TRBJ2-1; D unclear. Germline V lookup: CDR1 SGHNT, CDR2 YENEEA. The germline V and J ends were trimmed by 5 bases and 5 bases, with 10 bases remaining between them. The CDR3 consists of 13 residues. CDR3 nucleotide sequence: TGTGCCAGCAGCCTAAGGACGAACAATGAGCAGTTCTTC. Amino acid sequence: CASSLRTNNEQFF. Looking up the rest from reference TRBV11-3 and TRBJ2-1 gives the full variable domain: EAGVVQSPRYKIIEKKQPVAFWCNPISGHNTLYWYLQNLGQGPELLIRYENEEAVDDSQLPKDRFSAERLKGVDSTLKIQPAELGDSAVYLCASSLRTNNEQFFGPGTRLTVL.

This chain links TRBV7-2 with TRBJ2-7; D is possibly TRBD1 (6 bases). This CDR3 region has 15 residues. V lost 3 bases to trimming and J lost 3 bases, with 15 bases between them. Germline CDR1 SGHTA, CDR2 FQGNSA. The DNA for the CDR3 is TGTGCCAGCAGCTTTATTCGACAGGCCAGCTACGAGCAGTACTTC. This codes for CASSFIRQASYEQYF. Complete variable domain (other parts from reference TRBV7-2 and TRBJ2-7): GAGVSQSPSNKVTEKGKDVELRCDPISGHTALYWYRQSLGQGLEFLIYFQGNSAPDKSGLPSDRFSAERTGGSVSTLTIQRTQQEDSAVYLCASSFIRQASYEQYFGPGTRLTVT.

V usage is TRBV6-5 and J usage is TRBJ2-3; TRBD2 matches 13 bases. Trimming cost V 4 bases and J 3 bases; bases outside gene matches: 4. The CDR3 contains 16 residues. From germline, CDR1 is MNHEY and CDR2 SVGAGI. This CDR3 is CASSSGTSGTTDTQYF. Written as DNA, the CDR3 is TGTGCCAGCAGTTCCGGGACTAGCGGGACAACAGATACGCAGTATTTT.

The chain is built from TRBV7-6 and TRBJ1-1, with a weak D call TRBD1 (5 bases). Germline-derived CDR1 and CDR2 are SGHVS and FNYEAQ. CDR3 length: 13 residues. Trimming shortened V by 0 bases and J by 7 bases, and 9 bases separated the two germline ends. The CDR3 bases are TGTGCCAGCAGCTTAGCTGGGACGGATGAAGCTTTCTTT. It specifies CASSLAGTDEAFF.